This is a list of T cell receptor beta chains from one sample in a study of blood T cell repertoires in COVID-19. The protocol was immunoSEQ multiplex PCR, while the TCRdb copy is restricted to in-frame clones and leaves out a portion. The table has some 80,000 clones, roughly 90% seen once; the top ten hold about 2.5%. Sequencing used peripheral blood. The receptors come from a human donor in a cohort sampled during active COVID-19. The CDR3 runs from the conserved cysteine through the conserved F or W. A D gene is named only where the DNA matches it firmly. The size field is filled for only some rows; it gives once, few, many or a size class.

clone size,V gene,J gene,D gene,CDR3 DNA,CDR3 protein
NA,TRBV6-5,TRBJ1-2,TRBD1,TGTGCCAGCAGTTACTTGGGACAGGGGAGCGGCTACACCTTC,CASSYLGQGSGYTF
NA,TRBV12-3/TRBV12-4,TRBJ1-2,NA,TGTGCCAGCAGTCCGCAGTCTGGTGGCTACACCTTC,CASSPQSGGYTF
NA,TRBV11-1,TRBJ2-5,TRBD1,TGTGCCAGCAGCCCGACAGGGGTTGCCCAGTACTTC,CASSPTGVAQYF
NA,TRBV19,TRBJ2-1,TRBD2,TGTGCCAGTGCTCAGCGGGGCATGTTTTACAATGAGCAGTTCTTC,CASAQRGMFYNEQFF
NA,TRBV9,TRBJ2-5,TRBD2,TGTGCCAGCAGCGTCGGACTAGCGGGGCGAGAGACCCAGTACTTC,CASSVGLAGRETQYF
NA,TRBV2,TRBJ1-2,TRBD1,TGTGCCAGCAGCGGGGACAGATTTTCGGGTGGCTACACCTTC,CASSGDRFSGGYTF
once,TRBV11-2,TRBJ2-3,NA,TGTGCCAGCAGCTTGGTCAACCCACTTAGCACAGATACGCAGTATTTT,CASSLVNPLSTDTQYF
NA,TRBV14,TRBJ2-1,TRBD2,TGTGCCAGCAGCCTACGACTAGCCACGGGCGATGAGCAGTTCTTC,CASSLRLATGDEQFF
NA,TRBV7-9,TRBJ2-1,TRBD2,TGTGCCAGCAGCGACAGCGGGAGATACCCGAATGAGCAGTTCTTC,CASSDSGRYPNEQFF
NA,TRBV4-1,TRBJ1-3,TRBD1,TGCGCCAGCAGCCAAGGCGGGACAGGGTTTTCTAACACCATATATTTT,CASSQGGTGFSNTIYF
NA,TRBV4-1,TRBJ2-1,NA,TGCGCCAGCAGCCAGGGAGGACAGGCTTCTTGGAATGAGCAGTTCTTC,CASSQGGQASWNEQFF
once,TRBV13,TRBJ2-5,NA,TGTGCCAGCAGGCCTACAGGGGGGGTTGAGACCCAGTACTTC,CASRPTGGVETQYF
NA,TRBV2,TRBJ2-4,TRBD2,TGTGCCAGCAGTGAAGCCCTGACTAGCGGGGGGCAAAACATTCAGTACTTC,CASSEALTSGGQNIQYF
NA,TRBV9,TRBJ1-3,NA,TGTGCCAGCAGCGTAGGTAGGGGTGCCGGAAACACCATATATTTT,CASSVGRGAGNTIYF
NA,TRBV9,TRBJ2-5,TRBD2,TGTGCCAGCAGCGTAGTAGCGGGAGGCGGAGAGGAGACCCAGTACTTC,CASSVVAGGGEETQYF